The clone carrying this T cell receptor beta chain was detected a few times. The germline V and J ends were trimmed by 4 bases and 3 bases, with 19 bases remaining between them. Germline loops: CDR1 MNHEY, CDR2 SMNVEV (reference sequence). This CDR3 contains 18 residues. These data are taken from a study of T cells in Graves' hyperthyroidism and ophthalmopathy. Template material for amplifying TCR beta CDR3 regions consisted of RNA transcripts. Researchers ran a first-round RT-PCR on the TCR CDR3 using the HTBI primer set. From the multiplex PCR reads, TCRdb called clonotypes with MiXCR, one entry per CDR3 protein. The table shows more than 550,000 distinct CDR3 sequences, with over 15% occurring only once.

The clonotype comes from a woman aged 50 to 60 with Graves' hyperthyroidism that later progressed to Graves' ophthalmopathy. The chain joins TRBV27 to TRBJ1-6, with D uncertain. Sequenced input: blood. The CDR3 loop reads CASSSNRRGIHYNSPLHF. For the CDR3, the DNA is TGTGCCAGCAGTTCAAACCGGCGGGGTATCCACTATAATTCACCCCTCCACTTT.